This record concerns one T cell receptor (beta chain) sequence. What it recognizes is unknown. This sample stems from a study of post-analysis software for immune sequencing data. Unique-molecular-identifier-tagged TCR beta cDNA libraries were used. TCRdb reprocessed the PCR reads via MiXCR and lists one record per CDR3 protein. This table has roughly 700,000 distinct CDR3 sequences, 25% to 30% appearing once. Overall study findings and caveats: F-measure co-clustering was strong for batch-matched samples.

This TCR came from a girl aged 10 to 17 with multiple sclerosis. Sequenced sample: blood.

This CDR3 is CSARGTWASNQPQHF. The CDR3 DNA reads TGCAGTGCTAGAGGTACCTGGGCGAGCAATCAGCCCCAGCATTTT. V gene TRBV20-1 combines with J gene TRBJ1-5, with D unclear. This CDR3 has 15 residues. CDR1 and CDR2 (germline): DFQATT, SNEGSKA (reference sequence). V was clipped by 1 base and J by 1 base, with 11 bases between them.